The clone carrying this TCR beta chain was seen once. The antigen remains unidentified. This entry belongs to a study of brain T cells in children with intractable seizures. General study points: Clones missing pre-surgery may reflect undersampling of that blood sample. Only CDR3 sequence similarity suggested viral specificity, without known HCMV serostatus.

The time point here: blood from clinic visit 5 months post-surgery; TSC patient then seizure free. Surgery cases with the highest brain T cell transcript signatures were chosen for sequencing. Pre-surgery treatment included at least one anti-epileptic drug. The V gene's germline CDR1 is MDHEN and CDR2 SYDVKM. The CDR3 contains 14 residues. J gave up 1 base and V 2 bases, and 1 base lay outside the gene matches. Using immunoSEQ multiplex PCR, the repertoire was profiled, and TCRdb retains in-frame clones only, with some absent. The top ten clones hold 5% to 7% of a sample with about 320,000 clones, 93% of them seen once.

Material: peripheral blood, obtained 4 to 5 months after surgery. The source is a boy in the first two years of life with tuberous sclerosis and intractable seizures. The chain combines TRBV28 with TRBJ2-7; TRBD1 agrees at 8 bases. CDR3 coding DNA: TGTGCCAGCAGTTTAGGACAGGGTTCCTACGAGCAGTACTTC. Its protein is CASSLGQGSYEQYF. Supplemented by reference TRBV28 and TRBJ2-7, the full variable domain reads DVKVTQSSRYLVKRTGEKVFLECVQDMDHENMFWYRQDPGLGLRLIYFSYDVKMKEKGDIPEGYSVSREKKERFSLILESASTNQTSMYLCASSLGQGSYEQYFGPGTRLTVT.